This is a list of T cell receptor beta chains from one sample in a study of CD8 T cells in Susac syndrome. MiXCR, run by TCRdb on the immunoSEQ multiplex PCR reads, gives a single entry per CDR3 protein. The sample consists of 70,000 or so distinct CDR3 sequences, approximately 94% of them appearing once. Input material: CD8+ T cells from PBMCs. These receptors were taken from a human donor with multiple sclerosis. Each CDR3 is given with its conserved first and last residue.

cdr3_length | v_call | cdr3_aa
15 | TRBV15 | CATSGQGQAASPLHF
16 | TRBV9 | CASSVRPVPLVNEQFF
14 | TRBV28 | CASSPYPQDNEQFF
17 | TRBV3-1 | CASSQDGTSHNTNEQFF
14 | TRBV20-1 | CSAAGWVGYNEQFF
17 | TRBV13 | CASSTSVRERELEEQYF
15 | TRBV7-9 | CASSPRTSAQETQYF
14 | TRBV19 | CASSVASGANVLTF
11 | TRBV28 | CASSWGETQYF
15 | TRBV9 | CASSDSQGAEEKLFF